These T cell receptor beta chains were read from a single sample in a study of regulatory T cells. This table comes from immunoSEQ multiplex PCR, and its TCRdb copy is limited to in-frame clones, with some not included. Of some 29,000 clones in the sample, 85% to 95% are singletons; the top ten hold about 1.6%. The sample was conventional CD4+ T cells sorted from blood. The source of these receptors is a young adult with CD3G deficiency. Each CDR3 is given without its conserved first and last residue.

>TRBV30
AWSLGNEQF
>TRBV7-9
ASSLLAGGPDTQY
>TRBV19
ASRPPGVDYGYT
>TRBV28
ASSPLYQETQY
>TRBV4-2
ASSQDKLPNSPLH
>TRBV29-1
SVSTANNQPQH
>TRBV5-1
ASSLVPGGAETQY
>TRBV5-1
ASSADAATNEKLF
>TRBV11-2
ASSFPDRDDETQY
>TRBV6-1
ASSEGGYGYT
>TRBV7-8
ASSKGGGWETQY
>TRBV6-1
ASSELQYQPQH
>TRBV27
ASQGASGGTDTQY
>TRBV6-6
ASSYSTYNEQF
>TRBV28
ASSLGSSYEQY
>TRBV7-2
ASSSPGGQGIRGYT
>TRBV7-9
ASSRGLAPPGELF
>TRBV21-1
ASLKGGVNTGELF
>TRBV6-1
ASSQGQGVNEQF
>TRBV7-9
ASSRTSTDTQY
>TRBV10-3
ATSLGETQY
>TRBV21-1
ASSKALRQKYNEQF